These 29 T cell receptor beta chains share one sample of origin, sequenced in a study of blood T cell repertoires in COVID-19. Only in-frame clones appear in the TCRdb table, and some are missing; sequencing was by immunoSEQ multiplex PCR. The sample consists of just under 80,000 clones, roughly 80% of them appearing once. What was sequenced was peripheral blood. These receptors originate from a woman between 70 and 85 years old with acute or convalescent COVID-19.

This chain joins TRBV9 and TRBJ1-2, with TRBD1 as a possible D gene (5 bases). CDR3 length: 13 residues. Trimming cost V 1 base and J 6 bases, with 10 bases left between them. Germline CDR1 SGDLS, CDR2 YYNGEE. CDR3 nucleotides: TGTGCCAGCAGCGTAAATGAAGGGGATGGCTACACCTTC. It codes for CASSVNEGDGYTF. Full variable domain (rest looked up from reference TRBV9 and TRBJ1-2): DSGVTQTPKHLITATGQRVTLRCSPRSGDLSVYWYQQSLDQGLQFLIQYYNGEERAKGNILERFSAQQFPDLHSELNLSSLELGDSALYFCASSVNEGDGYTFGSGTRLTVV.

The rearrangement uses TRBV4-2 and TRBJ1-6; D gene unclear. Trimming took 4 bases from V and 0 from J, leaving 13 bases between them. The CDR3 covers 17 residues. Germline loops: CDR1 LGHNA, CDR2 YNFKEQ. In nucleotides, the CDR3 is TGTGCCAGCAGCCTCGGTGACGGGAGCTCCTATAATTCACCCCTCCACTTT. Translation gives CASSLGDGSSYNSPLHF.

V gene TRBV6-5 combines with J gene TRBJ1-1; weak D call: TRBD1 (6 bases). V was trimmed by 6 bases and J by 6 bases, leaving 17 bases between them. The germline V gene has CDR1 MNHEY and CDR2 SVGAGI. The CDR3 loop spans 14 amino acids. The CDR3 spells CASSALQGRSEAFF. DNA of the CDR3: TGTGCCAGCAGCGCATTACAGGGTCGGTCTGAAGCTTTCTTT.

The chain carries TRBV2 and TRBJ2-5; TRBD2 agrees at 7 bases. V was pared by 6 bases and J by 5 bases, with 9 bases of the junction left unmatched. The CDR3 length is 14 residues. Germline assignment: CDR1 SNHLY and CDR2 FYNNEI. The CDR3 loop is CASSWIAGTETQYF. As DNA, the CDR3 is TGTGCCAGCAGCTGGATAGCGGGCACGGAGACCCAGTACTTC.

The table lists this clone with a count of one. This rearrangement joins TRBV20-1 to TRBJ1-5, with D perhaps TRBD1 (5 bases). The CDR3 length is 13 residues. The V gene's germline CDR1 is DFQATT and CDR2 SNEGSKA (reference sequence). The V end was cut by 3 bases, the J end by 6 bases, with 12 bases between. The CDR3 is CSASPGLSQPQHF. The DNA for the CDR3 is TGCAGTGCTAGTCCAGGGCTCAGTCAGCCCCAGCATTTT.

As for this clone: Its ends do not fully match the called genes, so a read error is possible. This chain links TRBV10-2 with TRBJ1-1; D might be TRBD1 (5 bases). The CDR3 spans 13 residues. CDR1 is WSHSY, CDR2 SAAADI, per germline. The DNA of the CDR3 is TGCGCCAGCAGTGGAACGGGACCCCGACCGGGAGAATTT. Translation gives CASSGTGPRPGEF.

V usage is TRBV24-1 and J usage is TRBJ2-1; 7 nucleotides line up with TRBD1. The CDR3 is 15 residues long. J lost 7 bases, V lost 1 base, and 6 bases had no gene match. Germline CDR1 and CDR2: KGHDR and SFDVKD. CDR3 nucleotide sequence: TGTGCCACCAGTGATTTAGACGGGACAGTTAATGAGCAGTTCTTC. Translated, it gives CATSDLDGTVNEQFF.

The CDR3 DNA sequence: TGCGCCAGCAGACTCGGCGGGGGGGACACAGATACGCAGTATTTT. Its protein product is CASRLGGGDTDTQYF. V usage is TRBV5-1 and J usage is TRBJ2-3, with 9 bases identical to TRBD2. The germline V gene encodes CDR1 SGHRS and CDR2 YFSETQ. CDR3 length equals 15 residues. V was pared by 5 bases and J by 2 bases, with 6 bases of the junction left unmatched.

This sequence joins TRBV18 and TRBJ2-7; TRBD1 might be the D (6 bases). This CDR3 has 14 amino acids. Trimming pared 6 bases from V and 4 bases from J, leaving 16 bases between. The germline V gene encodes CDR1 KGHSH and CDR2 LQKENI. CDR3 sequence reads: CASSLTSDSYEQYF. The CDR3 bases are TGTGCCAGCTCGCTCACCTCGGACAGTTACGAGCAGTACTTC.

The chain has TRBV19 and TRBJ1-2, with TRBD1 matching 7 bases. Germline CDR1 LNHDA, CDR2 SQIVND (reference sequence). Trimming took 5 bases from V and 5 from J; bases not matched to a gene: 14. The CDR3 is 16 residues long. CDR3 sequence (DNA): TGTGCCAGTAGTCTCATGGGACAGAACCCGGGGTATGGCTACACCTTC. This sequence encodes CASSLMGQNPGYGYTF.

The genes are TRBV11-2 and TRBJ2-2; 8 bases line up with TRBD1. The length of the CDR3 is 15 residues. Germline loops: CDR1 SGHAT, CDR2 FQNNGV. J gave up 5 bases and V 5 bases, and 7 bases lay outside the gene matches. CDR3 region: CASSTDRVLTGELFF. As DNA, the CDR3 is TGTGCCAGCAGCACGGACAGGGTTTTGACCGGGGAGCTGTTTTTT.

In regard to this clone: The germline gene is not matched at one end of the junction; a read error may be the cause. The rearrangement uses TRBV6-5 and TRBJ1-2; no firm D call. Germline lookup yields CDR1 MNHEY and CDR2 SVGAGI. The CDR3 has 14 amino acids. The chain's CDR3 is CASSYSSGDGPGAF. The DNA for the CDR3 is TGTGCCAGCAGTTACTCGAGTGGGGATGGTCCGGGAGCCTTC.

J is TRBJ2-1 and V is TRBV25-1; D is unclear. Trimming cost V 1 base and J 0 bases, with 7 bases left between them. CDR3 length: 15 residues. Germline V gene data show CDR1 as MGHDK and CDR2 as SYGVNS. Here the CDR3 reads CASSELMSSYNEQFF. CDR3 coding DNA: TGTGCCAGCAGTGAATTGATGAGCTCCTACAATGAGCAGTTCTTC.

The J gene is TRBJ1-6, the V gene TRBV19; no clear D. V gave up 4 bases and J gave up 10 bases, with 11 bases separating them. Germline lookup yields CDR1 LNHDA and CDR2 SQIVND (reference sequence). CDR3 length: 13 amino acids. As DNA, the CDR3 is TGTGCCAGTAGTACCAGCCACAGATCACCCCTCCACTTT. It encodes CASSTSHRSPLHF. The whole variable domain, remainder taken from reference TRBV19 and TRBJ1-6, is DGGITQSPKYLFRKEGQNVTLSCEQNLNHDAMYWYRQDPGQGLRLIYYSQIVNDFQKGDIAEGYSVSREKKESFPLTVTSAQKNPTAFYLCASSTSHRSPLHFGNGTRLTVT.

The chain links TRBV7-9 to TRBJ2-1; possible D gene TRBD1, 6 bases. V lost 5 bases, J lost 5 bases, and 16 bases lay in between. This CDR3 has 15 residues. Germline CDR1 and CDR2: SEHNR and FQNEAQ (reference sequence). CDR3 coding DNA: TGTGCCAGCAGCGAACTGACAGGTATCGACAATGAGCAGTTCTTC. Translating gives CASSELTGIDNEQFF.

The CDR3 reads CASNPRGGGDYGYTF. CDR3 nucleotide sequence: TGTGCCAGCAACCCAAGGGGCGGGGGCGACTATGGCTACACCTTC. The chain links TRBV3-1 (or the pseudogene TRBV3-2) to TRBJ1-2, with D possibly being TRBD1 (6 bases). This CDR3 contains 15 residues. Germline loops: CDR1 LGHDT, CDR2 YNNKEL (reference sequence). V shed 7 bases and J shed 3 bases, with 18 bases lying between them.

The gene calls are TRBV10-3 and TRBJ1-1; weak D call: TRBD1 (5 bases). V was trimmed by 0 bases and J by 5 bases, leaving 13 bases between them. This CDR3 spans 15 amino acids. CDR1 is ENHRY, CDR2 SYGVKD, per germline. The CDR3 coding sequence is TGTGCCATCAGTGAGTCGGGGGGGATGGGGACTGAAGCTTTCTTT. It is translated as CAISESGGMGTEAFF.

This clone came up a few times. The rearrangement uses TRBV6-6 and TRBJ2-1; TRBD1 matches at 7 bases. The length of the CDR3 is 15 residues. Germline-derived CDR1 and CDR2 are MNHNY and SVGAGI (reference sequence). V dropped 4 bases and J dropped 3; count of bases not matched to a gene: 6. This CDR3 reads CASSSRDSHYNEQFF. The CDR3 bases are TGTGCCAGCAGTTCCCGGGACAGCCACTACAATGAGCAGTTCTTC.

The chain is built from TRBV19 and TRBJ1-5, with no clear D. V lost 5 bases and J lost 8, with 13 bases in between. This CDR3 spans 13 amino acids. Germline CDR1 reads LNHDA; CDR2 reads SQIVND (reference sequence). DNA of the CDR3: TGTGCCAGTAGTGGAGGGCCGGGAGAGCCCCAGCATTTT. Encoded protein: CASSGGPGEPQHF.

The gene calls are TRBV10-2 and TRBJ1-1; TRBD1 matches 11 bases. The CDR3 runs to 14 residues. V lost 1 base to trimming and J lost 6 bases; unmatched junction nucleotides: 1. Germline V CDR1 and CDR2: WSHSY, SAAADI. CDR3 in DNA: TGCGCCAGCAGTGAGTTGGGACAGGGGGCTGAAGCTTTCTTT. This translates into CASSELGQGAEAFF.

V gene TRBV2 combines with J gene TRBJ1-1, with unresolved D. This CDR3 contains 14 residues. V gave up 1 base and J gave up 4 bases, with 10 bases separating them. The germline CDR1 and CDR2 sequences are SNHLY and FYNNEI. The CDR3 loop reads CASSEEITATEAFF. The CDR3 bases are TGTGCCAGCAGTGAAGAAATAACAGCCACTGAAGCTTTCTTT.

As DNA, the CDR3 is TGTGCCAGCAGCGTATCAAGCCAGGAAAACGGGGAGCTGTTTTTT. Amino acid sequence: CASSVSSQENGELFF. The chain is built from TRBV9 and TRBJ2-2; D gene unclear. The CDR3 is made up of 15 amino acids. V was clipped by 1 base and J by 7 bases, with 14 bases between them. The germline CDR1 and CDR2 sequences are SGDLS and YYNGEE. The full variable domain, in which reference TRBV9 and TRBJ2-2 provide the parts outside the CDR3, is DSGVTQTPKHLITATGQRVTLRCSPRSGDLSVYWYQQSLDQGLQFLIQYYNGEERAKGNILERFSAQQFPDLHSELNLSSLELGDSALYFCASSVSSQENGELFFGEGSRLTVL.

In its sample, this clone was seen a few times. The chain links TRBV10-1 to TRBJ2-1; TRBD2 matches 11 bases. The V gene's germline CDR1 is WNHNN and CDR2 SYGVQD (reference sequence). The CDR3 has 16 amino acids. V was clipped by 0 bases and J by 6 bases; unmatched bases: 4. Written as DNA, the CDR3 is TGCGCCAGCAGTGAGTCGCTAGCGGGAGGCCTCAATGAGCAGTTCTTC. It yields the protein CASSESLAGGLNEQFF.

The chain carries TRBV7-2 and TRBJ1-3; 8 nucleotides align to TRBD1. Per germline, CDR1 SGHTA and CDR2 FQGNSA. The CDR3 is 13 amino acids. V was clipped by 8 bases and J by 1 base; unmatched bases: 1. This chain's CDR3 is CASGQGSGNTIYF. In DNA, the CDR3 is TGTGCCAGCGGACAGGGATCTGGAAACACCATATATTTT.

This chain links TRBV24-1 with TRBJ2-7, with TRBD2 identical over 13 bases. This CDR3 spans 15 amino acids. The germline V gene has CDR1 KGHDR and CDR2 SFDVKD. V lost 5 bases to trimming and J lost 6 bases; unmatched junction nucleotides: 6. The CDR3 reads CATSAPTSGRSEQYF. CDR3 in DNA: TGTGCCACCAGTGCTCCGACTAGCGGGAGGTCCGAGCAGTACTTC.

The table lists this clone with a few counts. The V gene is TRBV5-1, the J gene TRBJ1-1, with D perhaps TRBD1 (5 bases). With 4 bases removed from V and 1 base from J, the gap between germline ends came to 14 bases. CDR1 is SGHRS and CDR2 is YFSETQ in the germline V gene. The CDR3 has 15 residues. CDR3 nucleotides: TGCGCCAGCAGCCCGGTCCCTGACAGGAACACTGAAGCTTTCTTT. This gives the protein CASSPVPDRNTEAFF.

The chain uses TRBV2 and TRBJ1-1, with D unresolved. Germline CDR1 SNHLY, CDR2 FYNNEI. The germline V and J ends were trimmed by 2 bases and 9 bases, with 10 bases remaining between them. The CDR3 consists of 12 residues. DNA for the CDR3: TGTGCCAGCAGTGAAATGAGGGTGAAAGCTTTCTTT. Its translation is CASSEMRVKAFF.

The gene calls are TRBV27 and TRBJ1-1; weak D call: TRBD1 (6 bases). CDR3 length equals 14 residues. Germline V CDR1 and CDR2: MNHEY, SMNVEV (reference sequence). The V gene lost 5 bases and the J gene lost 3 bases, with 13 bases spanning the gap. The CDR3 sequence is CASSTQQGYTEAFF. The CDR3 DNA follows: TGTGCCAGCAGTACCCAACAGGGTTACACTGAAGCTTTCTTT.

The J gene is TRBJ2-3, the V gene TRBV3-1 (or the pseudogene TRBV3-2); D is possibly TRBD2 (6 bases). Germline V gives CDR1 LGHDT, CDR2 YNNKEL (reference sequence). Trimming stripped 4 bases from V and 2 bases from J, with 13 bases between. This CDR3 comprises 15 residues. The CDR3 DNA reads as TGTGCCAGCAGCCTACGACTAGGGAACACAGATACGCAGTATTTT. Translated: CASSLRLGNTDTQYF.